These T cell receptor beta chains were read from a single sample in a study of T cells in Graves' hyperthyroidism and ophthalmopathy. MiXCR, applied by TCRdb to the multiplex PCR reads, yields one record per CDR3 protein. The profile covers 400,000 to 550,000 distinct CDR3 sequences, with 14% appearing a single time and around a sixth taken by the ten largest. Sample: blood. Receptors originate from a young woman with Graves' hyperthyroidism. Each CDR3 is given with its conserved first and last residue. The order of the fields is V gene, D gene, clone size, J gene, CDR3 protein, CDR3 DNA. The D gene is left open where the match is weak. Rows give clone size only sometimes, using once, few, many, or a class for an expanded clone.

v_gene: TRBV13
d_gene: NA
abundance: few
j_gene: TRBJ2-1
CDR3aa: CASTVVVAEVGNEQFF
CDR3nt: TGTGCCAGCACCGTAGTAGTGGCGGAAGTGGGCAATGAGCAGTTCTTC

v_gene: TRBV12-3/TRBV12-4
d_gene: TRBD1
abundance: many
j_gene: TRBJ1-5
CDR3aa: CASSMTGGRNQPQHF
CDR3nt: TGTGCCAGCAGCATGACAGGGGGCCGCAATCAGCCCCAGCATTTT

v_gene: TRBV20-1
d_gene: TRBD2
abundance: many
j_gene: TRBJ2-1
CDR3aa: CSARNYSGSLYNEQFF
CDR3nt: TGCAGTGCTAGAAACTATAGCGGGAGTCTCTACAATGAGCAGTTCTTC

v_gene: TRBV11-2
d_gene: NA
abundance: many
j_gene: TRBJ2-4
CDR3aa: CASSLAPFRNIQYF
CDR3nt: TGTGCCAGCAGCTTAGCCCCCTTCAGAAACATTCAGTACTTC

v_gene: TRBV20-1
d_gene: NA
abundance: many
j_gene: TRBJ2-2
CDR3aa: CSARGWEHPTGELFF
CDR3nt: TGCAGTGCTAGGGGGTGGGAACATCCCACCGGGGAGCTGTTTTTT

v_gene: TRBV9
d_gene: NA
abundance: many
j_gene: TRBJ2-6
CDR3aa: CASSVGTGANVLTF
CDR3nt: TGTGCCAGCAGCGTGGGTACTGGGGCCAACGTCCTGACTTTC

v_gene: TRBV29-1
d_gene: NA
abundance: few
j_gene: TRBJ1-2
CDR3aa: CSVEGGSYGYTF
CDR3nt: TGCAGCGTTGAAGGGGGATCCTATGGCTACACCTTC

v_gene: TRBV28
d_gene: NA
abundance: NA
j_gene: TRBJ1-1
CDR3aa: CASSADSLRRAFF
CDR3nt: TGTGCCAGCAGCGCCGACAGTTTAAGGCGAGCTTTCTTT

v_gene: TRBV29-1
d_gene: NA
abundance: many
j_gene: TRBJ1-1
CDR3aa: CSVLRTTEAFF
CDR3nt: TGCAGCGTTCTACGGACGACTGAAGCTTTCTTT

v_gene: TRBV6-1
d_gene: NA
abundance: few
j_gene: TRBJ1-1
CDR3aa: CASTAPGRNTEAFF
CDR3nt: TGTGCCAGCACCGCACCCGGAAGGAACACTGAAGCTTTCTTT

v_gene: TRBV27
d_gene: TRBD1
abundance: many
j_gene: TRBJ1-5
CDR3aa: CASSFHNRGSVQPQHF
CDR3nt: TGTGCCAGCAGTTTCCACAACAGGGGGAGTGTTCAGCCCCAGCATTTT

v_gene: TRBV30
d_gene: TRBD2
abundance: many
j_gene: TRBJ2-7
CDR3aa: CAWSVAGARSSEQYF
CDR3nt: TGTGCCTGGAGTGTAGCGGGAGCAAGATCTTCCGAGCAGTACTTC

v_gene: TRBV11-2
d_gene: TRBD1
abundance: many
j_gene: TRBJ1-1
CDR3aa: CASSLAAQGGTAQEAFF
CDR3nt: TGTGCCAGCAGCTTAGCAGCACAGGGAGGGACAGCCCAAGAAGCTTTCTTT

v_gene: TRBV5-1
d_gene: NA
abundance: many
j_gene: TRBJ2-1
CDR3aa: CASSYTGREQFF
CDR3nt: TGCGCCAGCAGCTATACGGGACGGGAGCAGTTCTTC

v_gene: TRBV29-1
d_gene: NA
abundance: many
j_gene: TRBJ1-1
CDR3aa: CSASVRDRDTEAFF
CDR3nt: TGCAGCGCCAGTGTAAGGGACCGCGACACTGAAGCTTTCTTT

v_gene: TRBV12-5
d_gene: NA
abundance: many
j_gene: TRBJ2-5
CDR3aa: CASDQDREGETQYF
CDR3nt: TGTGCTAGTGACCAGGACAGGGAGGGGGAGACCCAGTACTTC

v_gene: TRBV12-3/TRBV12-4
d_gene: NA
abundance: NA
j_gene: TRBJ1-1
CDR3aa: CASSPTPFDGRGTEALF
CDR3nt: TGCGCCAGCAGTCCCACCCCCTTCGACGGTCGCGGCACTGAAGCTCTCTTT

v_gene: TRBV12-3/TRBV12-4
d_gene: NA
abundance: NA
j_gene: TRBJ2-7
CDR3aa: CASSLGDREGEQYF
CDR3nt: TGTGCCAGCAGTTTAGGAGACCGAGAGGGAGAGCAGTACTTC

v_gene: TRBV6-5
d_gene: TRBD1
abundance: NA
j_gene: TRBJ2-5
CDR3aa: CASIFKQGWQETQYF
CDR3nt: TGTGCCAGCATTTTTAAACAGGGGTGGCAAGAGACCCAGTACTTC

v_gene: TRBV19
d_gene: TRBD2
abundance: NA
j_gene: TRBJ2-7
CDR3aa: CASSIGDYLNYEQYF
CDR3nt: TGTGCCAGTAGTATAGGGGACTATCTGAACTACGAGCAGTACTTC

v_gene: TRBV20-1
d_gene: NA
abundance: NA
j_gene: TRBJ2-2
CDR3aa: CSASRGLEYTGELFF
CDR3nt: TGCAGTGCCAGTCGGGGGCTAGAATACACCGGGGAGCTGTTTTTT

v_gene: TRBV20-1
d_gene: TRBD1
abundance: many
j_gene: TRBJ1-1
CDR3aa: CSAMGQGTNTEAFF
CDR3nt: TGCAGTGCTATGGGACAGGGCACGAACACTGAAGCTTTCTTT

v_gene: TRBV12-3/TRBV12-4
d_gene: NA
abundance: NA
j_gene: TRBJ2-2
CDR3aa: CASSPGPDNTGELFF
CDR3nt: TGTGCCAGCAGCCCCGGCCCAGACAACACCGGGGAGCTGTTTTTT

v_gene: TRBV2
d_gene: TRBD1
abundance: many
j_gene: TRBJ1-6
CDR3aa: CASSENRGNSPLHF
CDR3nt: TGTGCCAGCAGTGAAAACAGGGGTAATTCACCCCTCCACTTT

v_gene: TRBV7-3
d_gene: TRBD2
abundance: few
j_gene: TRBJ2-3
CDR3aa: CASSPPGLAGGGDTQYF
CDR3nt: TGTGCCAGCAGCCCGCCGGGACTAGCGGGAGGAGGGGATACGCAGTATTTT

v_gene: TRBV27
d_gene: NA
abundance: many
j_gene: TRBJ1-5
CDR3aa: CASSSRAGVQPQHF
CDR3nt: TGTGCCAGCAGTTCCCGGGCAGGGGTCCAGCCCCAGCATTTT

v_gene: TRBV6-2/TRBV6-3
d_gene: TRBD1
abundance: NA
j_gene: TRBJ2-3
CDR3aa: CASDRGRTQYF
CDR3nt: TGTGCCAGCGACAGGGGGCGAACGCAGTATTTT

v_gene: TRBV9
d_gene: NA
abundance: many
j_gene: TRBJ1-1
CDR3aa: CASSVQGNTEAFF
CDR3nt: TGTGCCAGCAGCGTACAGGGGAACACTGAAGCTTTCTTT

v_gene: TRBV20-1
d_gene: TRBD2
abundance: NA
j_gene: TRBJ2-1
CDR3aa: CSAPTSGRANEQFF
CDR3nt: TGCAGTGCACCAACTAGCGGGAGGGCCAATGAGCAGTTCTTC

v_gene: TRBV3-1
d_gene: NA
abundance: NA
j_gene: TRBJ1-2
CDR3aa: CASSQLGGGTNYGYTF
CDR3nt: TGTGCCAGCAGCCAATTGGGGGGGGGTACTAACTATGGCTACACCTTC

v_gene: TRBV3-1
d_gene: NA
abundance: NA
j_gene: TRBJ1-1
CDR3aa: CASSQVGGTTNTEAFF
CDR3nt: TGTGCCAGCAGCCAAGTAGGCGGGACAACTAACACTGAAGCTTTCTTT

v_gene: TRBV19
d_gene: NA
abundance: NA
j_gene: TRBJ2-7
CDR3aa: CASSISAGEQYF
CDR3nt: TGTGCCAGTAGTATTAGTGCTGGCGAGCAGTACTTC

v_gene: TRBV30
d_gene: TRBD1
abundance: many
j_gene: TRBJ2-1
CDR3aa: CAWGEGAGTGMNEQFF
CDR3nt: TGTGCCTGGGGAGAGGGGGCCGGGACAGGTATGAATGAGCAGTTCTTC

v_gene: TRBV20-1
d_gene: TRBD2
abundance: few
j_gene: TRBJ2-1
CDR3aa: CSASSAFGLAGGADNEQFF
CDR3nt: TGCAGTGCTAGCTCGGCCTTCGGACTAGCGGGAGGGGCTGACAATGAGCAGTTCTTC

v_gene: TRBV2
d_gene: TRBD2
abundance: many
j_gene: TRBJ2-2
CDR3aa: CASRTSGIVTGELFF
CDR3nt: TGTGCCAGCAGGACTAGCGGGATCGTCACCGGGGAGCTGTTTTTT

v_gene: TRBV11-2
d_gene: NA
abundance: many
j_gene: TRBJ2-1
CDR3aa: CASSSDQSSYNEQFF
CDR3nt: TGTGCCAGCAGCTCGGACCAGAGCTCCTACAATGAGCAGTTCTTC

v_gene: TRBV27
d_gene: TRBD1
abundance: many
j_gene: TRBJ1-2
CDR3aa: CASSSSHRGGEYGYTF
CDR3nt: TGTGCCAGCAGTTCCTCTCACAGGGGGGGAGAGTATGGCTACACCTTC

v_gene: TRBV2
d_gene: TRBD1
abundance: many
j_gene: TRBJ1-5
CDR3aa: CASKGQDINQPQHF
CDR3nt: TGTGCCAGCAAGGGACAGGACATCAATCAGCCCCAGCATTTT

v_gene: TRBV3-1
d_gene: TRBD2
abundance: NA
j_gene: TRBJ2-7
CDR3aa: CASSRTGGSSYEQYF
CDR3nt: TGTGCCAGCAGCCGCACAGGCGGGAGCTCCTACGAGCAGTACTTC

v_gene: TRBV3-1
d_gene: NA
abundance: few
j_gene: TRBJ2-7
CDR3aa: CASSRRGGEYEQYF
CDR3nt: TGTGCCAGCAGTCGCAGGGGGGGCGAGTACGAGCAGTACTTC

v_gene: TRBV19
d_gene: TRBD1
abundance: NA
j_gene: TRBJ2-7
CDR3aa: CASRTRQGYEQYF
CDR3nt: TGTGCCAGTAGGACGCGACAGGGCTACGAGCAGTACTTC

v_gene: TRBV28
d_gene: TRBD1
abundance: many
j_gene: TRBJ1-2
CDR3aa: CASSFLDRAGGYTF
CDR3nt: TGTGCCAGCAGTTTCCTGGACAGGGCTGGCGGCTACACCTTC

v_gene: TRBV12-3/TRBV12-4
d_gene: TRBD2
abundance: many
j_gene: TRBJ2-5
CDR3aa: CASSTSGSNQETQYF
CDR3nt: TGTGCCAGCAGCACTAGCGGGAGTAACCAAGAGACCCAGTACTTC

v_gene: TRBV7-9
d_gene: NA
abundance: many
j_gene: TRBJ1-1
CDR3aa: CASSFSGMSTEAFF
CDR3nt: TGTGCCAGCAGCTTTTCAGGGATGAGCACTGAAGCTTTCTTT

v_gene: TRBV15
d_gene: TRBD1
abundance: many
j_gene: TRBJ2-7
CDR3aa: CATSSRDRGQSYEQYF
CDR3nt: TGTGCCACCAGCAGCCGCGACAGGGGGCAATCCTACGAGCAGTACTTC